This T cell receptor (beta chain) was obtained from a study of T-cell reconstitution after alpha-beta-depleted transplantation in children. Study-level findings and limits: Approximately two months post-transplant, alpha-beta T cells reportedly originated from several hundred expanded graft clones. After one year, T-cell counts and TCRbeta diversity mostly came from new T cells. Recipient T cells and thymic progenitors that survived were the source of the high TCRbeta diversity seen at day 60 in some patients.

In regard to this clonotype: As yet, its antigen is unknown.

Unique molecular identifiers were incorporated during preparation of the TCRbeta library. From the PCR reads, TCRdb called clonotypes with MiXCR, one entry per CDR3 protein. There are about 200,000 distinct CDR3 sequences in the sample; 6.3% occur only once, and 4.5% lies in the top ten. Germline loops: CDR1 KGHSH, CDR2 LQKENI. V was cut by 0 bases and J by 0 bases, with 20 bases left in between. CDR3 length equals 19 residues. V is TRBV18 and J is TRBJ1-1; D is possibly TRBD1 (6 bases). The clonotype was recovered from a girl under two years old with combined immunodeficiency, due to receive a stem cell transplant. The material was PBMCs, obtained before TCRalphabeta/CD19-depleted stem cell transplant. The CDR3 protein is CASSPPLRTASGLNTEAFF. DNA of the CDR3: TGTGCCAGCTCACCACCATTGCGGACAGCTTCGGGGTTGAACACTGAAGCTTTCTTT.